This T cell receptor beta chain was identified during a study of T cells in Graves' hyperthyroidism and ophthalmopathy. Germline V CDR1 and CDR2: SGHRS, YFSETQ. CDR3 size: 14 residues. Note on this clonotype: This sequence may be a read error, since a much larger clone differs from it by one base.

TCR beta CDR3 regions were amplified from RNA. The study used the HTBI primer set for a first-round RT-PCR of the TCR CDR3. TCRdb passed the multiplex PCR reads through MiXCR, listing each CDR3 protein once. This repertoire shows 300,000 to 400,000 distinct CDR3 sequences, around a sixth found once; its top ten account for approximately 49%. This chain joins TRBV5-1 and TRBJ1-1; no clear D gene. Material for sequencing was blood. The receptor's source is a woman aged 50 to 60 with Graves' hyperthyroidism. CDR3: CANSLDQLNTEAFF. CDR3 bases: TGCGCCAACAGCTTGGATCAGTTGAACACTGAAGCTTTCTTT.